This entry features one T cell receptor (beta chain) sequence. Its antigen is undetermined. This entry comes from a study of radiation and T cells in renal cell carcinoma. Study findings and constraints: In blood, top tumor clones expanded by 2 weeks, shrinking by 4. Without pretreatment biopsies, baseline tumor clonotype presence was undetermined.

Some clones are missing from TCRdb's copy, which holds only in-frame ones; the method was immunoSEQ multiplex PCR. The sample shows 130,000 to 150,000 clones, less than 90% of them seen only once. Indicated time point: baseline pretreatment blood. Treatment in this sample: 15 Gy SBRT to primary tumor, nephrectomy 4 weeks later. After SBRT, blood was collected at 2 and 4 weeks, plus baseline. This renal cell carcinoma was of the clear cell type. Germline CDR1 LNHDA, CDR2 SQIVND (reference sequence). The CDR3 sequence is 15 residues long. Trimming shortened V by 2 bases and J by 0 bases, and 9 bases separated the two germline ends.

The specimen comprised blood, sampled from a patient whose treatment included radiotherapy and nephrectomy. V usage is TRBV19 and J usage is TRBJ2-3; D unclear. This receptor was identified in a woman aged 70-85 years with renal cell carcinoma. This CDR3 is CASSITWPSTDTQYF. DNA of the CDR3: TGTGCCAGTAGTATAACCTGGCCCAGCACAGATACGCAGTATTTT.